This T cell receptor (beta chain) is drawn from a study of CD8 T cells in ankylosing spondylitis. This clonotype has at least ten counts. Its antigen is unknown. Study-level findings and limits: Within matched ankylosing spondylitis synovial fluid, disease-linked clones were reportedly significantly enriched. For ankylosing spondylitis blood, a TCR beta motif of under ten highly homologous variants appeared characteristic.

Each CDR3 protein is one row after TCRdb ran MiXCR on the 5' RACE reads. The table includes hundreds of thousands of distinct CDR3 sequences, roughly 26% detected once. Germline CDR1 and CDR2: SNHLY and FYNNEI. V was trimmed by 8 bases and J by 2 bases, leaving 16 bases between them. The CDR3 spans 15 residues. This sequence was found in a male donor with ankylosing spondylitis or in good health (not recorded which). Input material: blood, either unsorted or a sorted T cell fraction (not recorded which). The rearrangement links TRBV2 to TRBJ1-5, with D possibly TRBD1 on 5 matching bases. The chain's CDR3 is CASDKGRYGNQPQHF. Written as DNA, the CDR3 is TGTGCCAGCGATAAGGGGAGGTACGGCAATCAGCCCCAGCATTTT.